This paragraph covers one TCR beta chain sequence. This receptor's antigen is unknown. Base qualities are not recorded, but no much larger clone differs from it by a single base. The CDR3 regions of human TCRbeta chains were analyzed by immunosequencing. Turning to the authors' computational methods: Repertoire TCRs were checked for matches against a reference library of SARS-CoV-2-specific TCRs that had been generated using the MIRA antigen-specificity platform. Breadth meant the fraction of unique TCRs that were SARS-CoV-2-associated, whereas depth meant the fraction of total T cells that were SARS-CoV-2-associated. Using the MIRA data, each spike-specific TCR was mapped to the spike region that the TCR reacts to and placed in a CD4 or CD8 class. Log10-transformed breadth and depth values were compared by one-way ANOVA with Sidak's multiple comparisons tests. TCRdb's version of the immuneACCESS table is confined to in-frame rearrangements and falls short of the full clone set. An unresolved V gene accounts for under half of the shortfall where checked; the remainder is of unknown origin. V and J calls plus clone size are reproduced from that table; the DNA served to infer D and trimming. In this sample the table shows more than 120,000 clones, about 86% of which occur a single time. The ten largest make up 5.1% of the sample.

These data belong to a study of T cell responses to AZD1222 COVID-19 vaccine (dated by TCRdb to 2020 to 2022). Notes on the research overall: A total of just over 230 trial participants underwent TCR sequencing, of whom nearly 210 received two doses of AZD1222 and about 26 received two doses of the MenACWY control vaccine. Trial participants were enrolled by age into 18-55, 56-69 and 70-plus year subgroups, with around 150, 28 and 57 TCR-sequenced participants respectively.

Spanning cysteine to phenylalanine, the CDR3 consists of 13 amino acids. Only CDR3 DNA remains: 39 bases, in frame from the first base. Reading the germline V gene gives CDR1 MNHNS and CDR2 SASEGT. Trimming removed 1 base from V and 5 bases from J, leaving 8 bases between the germline ends. General findings and caveats noted by the study authors: A significant rise in spike-specific TCR breadth and depth was observed after two AZD1222 doses relative to day 0 and relative to MenACWY recipients. Conclusions about previously exposed vaccinees were limited because only 6 or 7 AZD1222 recipients were SARS-CoV-2 seropositive at baseline. Because no day 14 peak-response samples were available, the repertoires could be characterized only after the peak T cell response. Vaccine-associated CD4 TCRs spanned the whole spike protein, with dominant responses in regions 160-218 and 743-854. Participants were mostly white British and included more females than males, and it was suggested by the authors that clonal diversity may have been underestimated. The 56-69-year group was small, and its depth increase did not reach significance, likely because of low power. Nearly half of unique spike-specific TCRs reportedly recognized epitopes outside regions mutated in the B.1.351 and B.1.1.7 variants.

This sample's time point label indicates: about 28 days (+/-7) after the second vaccine dose. Because spike-specific TCR depth and breadth did not differ between the two schedules, AZD1222 recipients who got a second dose at roughly 4 weeks were pooled with those who got a second dose at roughly 12 weeks. The vaccinee samples were drawn from two UK trials, COV001 and COV002, one of which was a single-blind randomized controlled phase 2/3 trial testing AZD1222 (ChAdOx1 nCoV-19) in healthy adults. Trial participant PBMC samples were collected at day 0 and day 28 after the second dose for TCRbeta chain sequencing.

The V gene is TRBV6-1 and the J gene is TRBJ1-1, with a weak D call of TRBD1 (6 bases match). Source: peripheral blood, taken 28 days after the second AZD1222 dose. The receptor's source is an adult who received the AZD1222 COVID-19 vaccine. Here the CDR3 is given as CASSEEGGTEAFF. The bases read TGTGCCAGCAGTGAAGAGGGGGGGACTGAAGCTTTCTTT.